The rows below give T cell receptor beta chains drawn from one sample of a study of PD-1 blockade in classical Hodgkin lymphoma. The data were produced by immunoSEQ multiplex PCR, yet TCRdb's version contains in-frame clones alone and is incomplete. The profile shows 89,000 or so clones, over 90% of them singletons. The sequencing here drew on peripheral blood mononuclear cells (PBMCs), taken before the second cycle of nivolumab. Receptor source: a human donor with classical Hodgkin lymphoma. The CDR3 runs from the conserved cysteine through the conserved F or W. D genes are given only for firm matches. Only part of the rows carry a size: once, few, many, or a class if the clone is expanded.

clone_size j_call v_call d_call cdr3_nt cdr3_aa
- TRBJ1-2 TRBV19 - TGTGCCAGTAGTTCTCAGGGAGTAGCCTATGGCTACACCTTC CASSSQGVAYGYTF
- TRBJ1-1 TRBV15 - TGTGCCACCAGCAGAGGACGGGGATTTAACACTGAAGCTTTCTTT CATSRGRGFNTEAFF
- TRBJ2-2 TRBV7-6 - TGTGCCAGCAGCTTAGGTCTACCTGGCTTCACCGGGGAGCTGTTTTTT CASSLGLPGFTGELFF
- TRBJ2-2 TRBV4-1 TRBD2 TGCGCCAGCAGCCAAGTTAGCGGGAGGACGATCTCGAACACCGGGGAGCTGTTTTTT CASSQVSGRTISNTGELFF
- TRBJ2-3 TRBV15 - TGTGCCACCAGCAGAGATCCCACCGGATGGGGCACAGATACGCAGTATTTT CATSRDPTGWGTDTQYF
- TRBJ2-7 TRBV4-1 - TGCGCCAGCAGACCTGCTGGGGGCTACGAGCAGTACTTC CASRPAGGYEQYF
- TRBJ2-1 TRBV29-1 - TGCAGCACTCAGGCGGTTAGACTCGGCGGGGAGCAGTTCTTC CSTQAVRLGGEQFF
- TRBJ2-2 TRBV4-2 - TGTGCCAGCAGCCAAGGGCCGATCGCTCGGGTGCAGACCGGGGAGCTGTTTTTT CASSQGPIARVQTGELFF
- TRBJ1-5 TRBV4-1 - TGCGCCCGCGCCACGAGGGGCGAATCTCTTATTATATGTCAGCCCCAGCATTTT CARATRGESLIICQPQHF
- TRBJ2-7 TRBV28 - TGTGCCAGCAGTTTATCGGCAGGGCGCGACTACGAGCAGTACTTC CASSLSAGRDYEQYF
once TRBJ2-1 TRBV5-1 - TGCGCCAGCAGCCCGGTTACGGCGAACTATAATGAGCAGTTCTTC CASSPVTANYNEQFF
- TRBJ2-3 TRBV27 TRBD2 TGTGCCAGCAGTCCTCCGGGACTAGCGGGAGGGCCAAATACGCAGTATTTT CASSPPGLAGGPNTQYF
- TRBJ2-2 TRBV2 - TGTGCCAGCGGTAGGAGTACACCCGGGGAGCTGTTTTTT CASGRSTPGELFF
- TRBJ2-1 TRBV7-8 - TGTGCCAGCAGCCCGGTCGGTGGTGAGCAGTTCTTC CASSPVGGEQFF
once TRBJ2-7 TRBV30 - TGTGCCTGGAGCCCCCCCCAGGGTATCCACGAGCAGTACTTC CAWSPPQGIHEQYF
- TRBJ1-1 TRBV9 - TGTGCCAGCAGCGTAGAAACAGGGAGGCCTGAAGCTTTCTTT CASSVETGRPEAFF
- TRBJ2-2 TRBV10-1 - TGCGCCAGCAGAAGGGACACCGGGGAGCTGTTTTTT CASRRDTGELFF
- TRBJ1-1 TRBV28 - TGTGCCAGCAGTTTTTGGGGAGGGGGTACGGGCACTGAAGCTTTCTTT CASSFWGGGTGTEAFF